This TCR beta chain was identified during a study of blood T cells in healthy people across ages. Study-wide results and limits: Correlation between TCR beta diversity and naive T cell percentage was strong.

Combining a sample-barcoded 5' primer with a J-beta primer mix, a second PCR ran for about 6 to 12 cycles. A tag from a template-switch adaptor with 12 random nucleotides marked each cDNA molecule. From the 5' RACE reads, TCRdb called clonotypes with MiXCR, one entry per CDR3 protein. The profile covers some 860,000 distinct CDR3 sequences, with 45% to 70% appearing a single time and roughly 24% taken by the ten largest. On this clonotype itself: Its cognate antigen is unknown.

Germline CDR1 reads SNHLY; CDR2 reads FYNNEI. The CDR3 is 14 residues long. Trimming pared 6 bases from V and 1 base from J, leaving 11 bases between. V is TRBV2 and J is TRBJ2-3, with a possible D match to TRBD1 (6 bases). Sequenced input: blood. The receptor comes from a man aged 35-49 years in good health. The CDR3 DNA reads TGTGCCAGCAGCAGGGGATTCGGCACAGATACGCAGTATTTT. Translating gives CASSRGFGTDTQYF.